This T cell receptor beta chain was identified during a study of a mutant IDH1 vaccine in newly diagnosed glioma. About this clone: Its antigen is as yet unknown.

Clones were sequenced by immunoSEQ multiplex PCR, and TCRdb holds only the in-frame ones, with some missing. The sample has around 130,000 clones; about 80% are singletons. Noted time point: week 11, during vaccination. What each vaccine dose contained was 300 ug of mutant IDH1 20-mer peptide, accompanied by topical imiquimod. The sequence was collected from a man in his forties with glioma. Source: PBMCs, taken from a glioma patient whose treatment included an IDH1 peptide vaccine.

CDR3 sequence reads: CASSLMGGSYEQYF. In DNA form, the CDR3 reads TGTGCCAGCAGCTTGATGGGGGGATCCTACGAGCAGTACTTC. The chain joins TRBV5-6 to TRBJ2-7; weak D call: TRBD2 (6 bases). V was cut by 1 base and J by 1 base, with 9 bases left in between. Per the germline V gene, CDR1 is SGHDT and CDR2 is YYEEEE. This CDR3 has 14 residues.